The clone carrying this TCR beta chain was detected only a few times. These data are taken from a study of shared clonotypes between healthy human individuals. Study processing details: Filtering differed since immunoSEQ provided only junctions, with no quality scores. Assay used: immunoSEQ multiplex PCR; TCRdb lists only in-frame clones, some missing. That table supplies the V and J calls and clone size; D and trimming were determined from the DNA. The sample contains some 2.3 million clones, 93% of which appear only once. Germline V gene data show CDR1 as GTSNPN and CDR2 as SVGIG (reference sequence). The CDR3 runs to 15 residues. Trimming cost V 0 bases and J 0 bases, with 11 bases left between them.

The receptor comes from a young man in good health. Some clones in this sample may be carry-over from other donors' samples. The specimen was naive CD4+ T cells from PBMCs. Noted subset: CD45RA+ positively selected. This sequence joins TRBV30 and TRBJ1-1; D is ambiguous. The CDR3 here is CAWSVWGNMNTEAFF. The CDR3 nucleotides are TGTGCCTGGAGTGTATGGGGAAACATGAACACTGAAGCTTTCTTT. Supplemented by reference TRBV30 and TRBJ1-1, the full variable domain reads SQTIHQWPATLVQPVGSPLSLECTVEGTSNPNLYWYRQAAGRGLQLLFYSVGIGQISSEVPQNLSASRPQDRQFILSSKKLLLSDSGFYLCAWSVWGNMNTEAFFGQGTRLTVV.